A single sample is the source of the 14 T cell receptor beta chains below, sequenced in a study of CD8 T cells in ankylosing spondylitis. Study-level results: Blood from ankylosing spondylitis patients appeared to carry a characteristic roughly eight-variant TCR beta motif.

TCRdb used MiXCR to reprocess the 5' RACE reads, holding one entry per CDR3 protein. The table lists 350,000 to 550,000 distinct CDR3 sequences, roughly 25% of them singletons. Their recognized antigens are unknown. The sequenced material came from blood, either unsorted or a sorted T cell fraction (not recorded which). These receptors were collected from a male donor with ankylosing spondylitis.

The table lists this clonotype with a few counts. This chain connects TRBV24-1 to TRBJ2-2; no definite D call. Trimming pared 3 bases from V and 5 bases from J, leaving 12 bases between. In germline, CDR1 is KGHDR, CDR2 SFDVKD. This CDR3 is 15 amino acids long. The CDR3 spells CATSDSQVITGELFF. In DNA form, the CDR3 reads TGTGCCACCAGTGATAGTCAGGTGATAACCGGGGAGCTGTTTTTT.

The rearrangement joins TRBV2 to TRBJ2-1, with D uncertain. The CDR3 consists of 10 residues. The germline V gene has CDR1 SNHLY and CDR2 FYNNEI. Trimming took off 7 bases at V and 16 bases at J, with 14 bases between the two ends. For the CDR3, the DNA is TGTGCCAGCATAAGGATTGGGCTCTTCTTC. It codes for CASIRIGLFF.

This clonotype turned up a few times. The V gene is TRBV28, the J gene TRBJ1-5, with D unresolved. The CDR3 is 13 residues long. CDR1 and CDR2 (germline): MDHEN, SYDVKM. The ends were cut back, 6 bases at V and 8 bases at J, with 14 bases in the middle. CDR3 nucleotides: TGTGCCAGCAGCCTGACACGGCAGAAGCCCCAGCATTTT. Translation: CASSLTRQKPQHF.

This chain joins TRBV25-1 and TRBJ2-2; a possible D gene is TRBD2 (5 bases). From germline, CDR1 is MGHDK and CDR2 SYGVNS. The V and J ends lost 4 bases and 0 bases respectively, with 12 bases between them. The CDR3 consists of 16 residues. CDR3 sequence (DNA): TGTGCCAGCAGTGGTCAAGGACTCGCGAACACCGGGGAGCTGTTTTTT. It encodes CASSGQGLANTGELFF.

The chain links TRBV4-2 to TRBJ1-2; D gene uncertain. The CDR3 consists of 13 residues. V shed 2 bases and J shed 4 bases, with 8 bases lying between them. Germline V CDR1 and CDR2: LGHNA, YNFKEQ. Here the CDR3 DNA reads TGTGCCAGCAGCCAACTGGAATTCTATGGCTACACCTTC. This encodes CASSQLEFYGYTF.

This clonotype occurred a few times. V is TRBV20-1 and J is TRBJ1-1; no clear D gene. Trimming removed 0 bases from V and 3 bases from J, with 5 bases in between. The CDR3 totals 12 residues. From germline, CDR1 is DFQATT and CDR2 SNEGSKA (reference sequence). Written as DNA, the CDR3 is TGCAGTGCTAGAGATGGAGACACTGAAGCTTTCTTT. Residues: CSARDGDTEAFF.

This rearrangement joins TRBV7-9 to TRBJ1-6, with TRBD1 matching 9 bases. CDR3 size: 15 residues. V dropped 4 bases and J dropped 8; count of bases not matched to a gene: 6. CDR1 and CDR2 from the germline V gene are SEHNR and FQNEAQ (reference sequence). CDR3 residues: CASSWGDRVHSPLHF. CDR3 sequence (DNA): TGTGCCAGCAGCTGGGGGGACAGGGTCCATTCACCCCTCCACTTT.

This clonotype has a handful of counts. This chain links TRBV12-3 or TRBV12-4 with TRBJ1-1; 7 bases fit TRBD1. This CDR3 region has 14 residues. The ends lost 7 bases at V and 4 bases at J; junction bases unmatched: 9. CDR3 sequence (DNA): TGTGCCAGCACTTCACAGGGGTATAGCACTGAAGCTTTCTTT. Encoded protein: CASTSQGYSTEAFF.

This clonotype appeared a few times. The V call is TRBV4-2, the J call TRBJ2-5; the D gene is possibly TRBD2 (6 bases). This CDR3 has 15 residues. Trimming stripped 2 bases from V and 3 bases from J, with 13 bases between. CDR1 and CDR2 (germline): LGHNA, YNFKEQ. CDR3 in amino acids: CASSQPHSGEETQYF. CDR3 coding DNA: TGTGCCAGCAGCCAACCACACTCGGGGGAAGAGACCCAGTACTTC.

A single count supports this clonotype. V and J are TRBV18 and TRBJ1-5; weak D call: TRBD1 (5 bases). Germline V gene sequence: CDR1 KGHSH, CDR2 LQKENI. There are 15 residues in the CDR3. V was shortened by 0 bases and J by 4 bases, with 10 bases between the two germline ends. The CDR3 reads CASSPPGGVNQPQHF. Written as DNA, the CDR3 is TGTGCCAGCTCACCACCCGGGGGAGTGAATCAGCCCCAGCATTTT.

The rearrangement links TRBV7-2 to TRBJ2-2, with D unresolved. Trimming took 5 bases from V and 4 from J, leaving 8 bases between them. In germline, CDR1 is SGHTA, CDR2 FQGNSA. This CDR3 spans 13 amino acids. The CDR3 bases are TGTGCCAGCAGCCCAGGCCCCACCGGGGAGCTGTTTTTT. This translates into CASSPGPTGELFF.

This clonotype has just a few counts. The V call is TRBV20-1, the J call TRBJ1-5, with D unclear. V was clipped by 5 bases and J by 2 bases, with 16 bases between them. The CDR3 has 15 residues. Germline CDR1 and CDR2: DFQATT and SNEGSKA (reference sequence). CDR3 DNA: TGCAGTGCTTCCCAGGTAGGAGACGGCAATCAGCCCCAGCATTTT. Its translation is CSASQVGDGNQPQHF.

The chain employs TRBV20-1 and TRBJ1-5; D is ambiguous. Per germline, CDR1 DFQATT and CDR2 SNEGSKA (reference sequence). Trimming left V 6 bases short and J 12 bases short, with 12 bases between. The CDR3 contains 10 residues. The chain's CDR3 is CSATGRIQHF. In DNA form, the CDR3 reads TGCAGTGCCACGGGGAGGATCCAGCATTTT.

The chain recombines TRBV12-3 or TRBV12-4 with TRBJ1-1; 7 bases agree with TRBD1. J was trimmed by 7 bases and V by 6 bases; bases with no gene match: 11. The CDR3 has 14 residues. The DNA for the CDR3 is TGTGCCAGCAGGGACAGGCACGCAGCAAGTGAAGCTTTCTTT. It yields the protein CASRDRHAASEAFF.